This T cell receptor (beta chain) was sequenced in a study of blood T cell repertoires in COVID-19 (dated by TCRdb to the early 2020s). About the full investigation: The collaborator samples originated in the United States, Italy and Spain and spanned the acute and convalescent phases of COVID-19. The prospective study material was composed of cDNA or gDNA derived from T cells, B-cell-depleted T cells, or PBMCs. The repertoires were released in a freely available public database intended as a resource for research on the immune response to SARS-CoV-2. Samples were obtained from the ongoing ImmuneRACE study (first 160 participants) and from some 1,200 subjects provided by 6 global collaborators. Where available, HLA class I and class II types were obtained from metadata supplied by the sample provider rather than from assay-based typing. The sample metadata nearly always contained a de-identified subject ID, COVID-19 status, age in years and sex. Subjects who had been exposed to COVID-19, were actively infected with it, or had recovered from it provided the deeply sampled blood TCRbeta repertoires that made up the dataset. Results the study describes overall, beyond this receptor: The quantity of clinical and demographic metadata differed by source and by participant and was supplied without curation.

Points on this clone: The antigen it binds to is not known. Base qualities are missing; no much larger clone stands one base away.

Taken from cysteine to phenylalanine, the CDR3 has 14 residues. Left in the record is the CDR3 DNA by itself, 42 bases read in frame from the first base. CDR1 and CDR2 are drawn from the germline V gene: SGHTA, FQGNSA. V is pruned by 5 bases and J by 8 bases, leaving 8 bases of the junction without a gene match. The immunoSEQ Assay, a bias-controlled multiplex PCR, was used to amplify TCRbeta CDR3 regions from genomic DNA. The study's own analysis went as follows. Within the assay, amplification of reference gene primers was used to estimate how many nucleated cells each sample contained. Sequence reads were collapsed and filtered to measure the absolute abundance of every unique TCRbeta CDR3 rearrangement. For each sample, productive Simpson clonality was calculated as the square root of Simpson's diversity index across productive rearrangements. Sourced from immuneACCESS, this table was stored by TCRdb with only in-frame sequences that have V and J called. A share of the clones is absent; for the studies checked, an unresolved V gene accounts for under half, and the remainder has no known explanation. V, J and clone size reflect that table, while D and trimming were determined from the DNA. A total of 150,000 to 190,000 clones appear in this sample, 80% to 90% of them only once. In total, the top ten clones hold 8.3% of the sample.

In Seattle, one collaborating source enrolled patients while the infection was active and tracked those patients longitudinally over the course of disease. Collaborating institutions collected whole blood in K2EDTA tubes following their own protocols. For TCRbeta analysis, collaborators shipped samples as frozen whole blood, isolated PBMCs, or DNA extracted from either of those sample types. This receptor was obtained from a woman aged 55-69 years with COVID-19, enrolled during active disease. The chain is assembled from TRBV7-2 and TRBJ2-1, with 8 middle bases fitting TRBD2. Sequencing was performed on peripheral blood. The DNA sequence is TGTGCCAGCAGCCACCGGGGGGGGGTCCATGAGCAGTTCTTC. It translates as CASSHRGGVHEQFF.